This T cell receptor (beta chain) stems from a study of blood T cell repertoires in COVID-19. Study background: Both acute and convalescent COVID-19 samples were obtained from the United States, Italy and Spain. Sources were T cells, B-cell-depleted T cells, or PBMCs; the material itself was cDNA or gDNA.

Deletions cut 0 bases from V and 10 bases from J, with 11 bases between. Germline V CDR1 and CDR2: SGHNT, YYREEE (reference sequence). The CDR3 length is 13 residues. Per the original methods: Reference gene primers were amplified, and this amplification served to estimate nucleated cell counts. Sequenced by immunoSEQ multiplex PCR; TCRdb stores in-frame clones only, minus some. V and J calls and clone size follow that table, whereas D and trimming were derived from the DNA. The repertoire holds more than 150,000 clones, with about nine tenths as singletons. The gene calls are TRBV5-4 and TRBJ2-1, with a tentative D call TRBD1 (6 bases). Sequencing input: peripheral blood. The receptor was isolated from a man between 40 and 49 years old with acute or convalescent COVID-19. For the CDR3, the DNA is TGTGCCAGCAGCTTGGGACAGGAAGGGGAGCAGTTCTTC. Its translation: CASSLGQEGEQFF.